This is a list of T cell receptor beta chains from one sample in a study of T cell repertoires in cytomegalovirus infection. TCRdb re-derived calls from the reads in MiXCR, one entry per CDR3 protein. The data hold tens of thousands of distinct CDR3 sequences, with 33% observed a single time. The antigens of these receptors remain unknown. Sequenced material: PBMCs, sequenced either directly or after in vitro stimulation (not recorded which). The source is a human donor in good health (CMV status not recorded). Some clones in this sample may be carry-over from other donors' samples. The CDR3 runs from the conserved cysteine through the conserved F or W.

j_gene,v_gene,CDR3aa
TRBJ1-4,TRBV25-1,CASRRNEKLFF
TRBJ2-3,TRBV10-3,CAISETGTGGDTQYF
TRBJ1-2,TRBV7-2,CASSWGEASSRGYTF
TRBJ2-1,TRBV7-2,CASSFYGMRANEQFF
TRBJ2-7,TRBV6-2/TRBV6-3,CASSYVAGPYEQYF
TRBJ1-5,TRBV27,CASSPPWGQPQHF
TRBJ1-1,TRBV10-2,CATLGQANTEAFF
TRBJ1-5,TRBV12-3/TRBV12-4,CASRSHGQPQHF
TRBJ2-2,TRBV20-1,CSARPAGALTGELFF
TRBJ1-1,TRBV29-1,CSVADRARGHTEAFF
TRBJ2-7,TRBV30,CAWSVGRALGQYF
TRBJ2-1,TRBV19,CASSILLAGYNEQFF
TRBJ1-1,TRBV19,CASIMGTQNTEAFF
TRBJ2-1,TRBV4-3,CASSQEGVQGWDEQFF
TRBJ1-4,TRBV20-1,CSAKQGNLFGANEKLFF
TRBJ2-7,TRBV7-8,CASSPRQGPYYEQYF
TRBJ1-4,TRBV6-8,CASSSNGALNEKLFF
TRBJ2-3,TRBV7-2,CASSMGLTTDTQYF
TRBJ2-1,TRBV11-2,CASSPGTGGSGRVYNEQFF
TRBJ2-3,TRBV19,CASSIDGATDTQYF
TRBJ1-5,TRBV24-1,CATSESGNQPQHF
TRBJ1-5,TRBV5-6,CASSLGPNQPQHF
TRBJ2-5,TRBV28,CASSTAVGSQYF
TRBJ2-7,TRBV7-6,CASSLGGQNYEQYF
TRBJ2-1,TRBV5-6,CASSLVPGLELF
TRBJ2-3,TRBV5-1,CASSRLGAGIAGNRGRADTQYF
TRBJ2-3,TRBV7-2,CASSGGLAGITDTQYF